Presented here are 2 T cell receptor beta chains from one specimen sequenced in a study of T cell changes during pregnancy in multiple sclerosis. Data came from immunoSEQ multiplex PCR; TCRdb stores just in-frame clones and leaves some out. The table records 50,000 to 70,000 clones, 93% of them present only once. This specimen was peripheral blood, taken after pregnancy. The receptors were sampled from a female donor with multiple sclerosis, enrolled in a pregnancy study.

A word on this clone: A read error may account for a junction end that differs from germline. The chain carries TRBV7-7 and TRBJ2-5; 13 nucleotides line up with TRBD2. Germline CDR1 is SSHAT and CDR2 is FNYEAQ (reference sequence). The CDR3 sequence is 17 residues long. The DNA of the CDR3 is TGTGCTAGCAGCTCAGGACTAGCGGGAGCGCCGCAAGAGACCCAGTACTTC. Encoded protein: CASSSGLAGAPQETQYF. Full variable domain (missing parts from reference TRBV7-7 and TRBJ2-5): GAGVSQSPRYKVTKRGQDVTLRCDPISSHATLYWYQQALGQGPEFLTYFNYEAQPDKSGLPSDRFSAERPEGSISTLTIQRTEQRDSAMYRCASSSGLAGAPQETQYFGPGTRLLVL.

The V gene is TRBV5-1, the J gene TRBJ2-3, with D perhaps TRBD2 (5 bases). The CDR3 loop spans 15 amino acids. Germline CDR1 reads SGHRS; CDR2 reads YFSETQ. Trimming cost V 0 bases and J 1 base, with 9 bases left between them. This CDR3 is CASSLVLAGTDTQYF. The CDR3, as DNA: TGCGCCAGCAGCTTGGTTCTAGCTGGCACAGATACGCAGTATTTT. Using reference TRBV5-1 and TRBJ2-3 for the parts outside the CDR3, the full variable domain is KAGVTQTPRYLIKTRGQQVTLSCSPISGHRSVSWYQQTPGQGLQFLFEYFSETQRNKGNFPGRFSGRQFSNSRSEMNVSTLELGDSALYLCASSLVLAGTDTQYFGPGTRLTVL.